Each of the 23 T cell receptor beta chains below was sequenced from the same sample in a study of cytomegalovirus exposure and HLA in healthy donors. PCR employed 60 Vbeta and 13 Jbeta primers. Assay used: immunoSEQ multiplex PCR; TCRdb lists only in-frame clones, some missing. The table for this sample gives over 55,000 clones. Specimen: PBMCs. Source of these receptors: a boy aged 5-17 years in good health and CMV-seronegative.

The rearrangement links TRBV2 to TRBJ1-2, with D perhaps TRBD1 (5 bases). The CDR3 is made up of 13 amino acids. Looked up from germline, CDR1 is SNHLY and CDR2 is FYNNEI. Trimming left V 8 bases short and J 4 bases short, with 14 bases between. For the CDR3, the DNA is TGTGCCAGCGCTGGGACGGGACTCTATGGCTACACCTTC. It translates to CASAGTGLYGYTF.

CDR3 region: CASSVTGRMNTEAFF. In DNA form, the CDR3 reads TGCGCCAGCAGCGTTACAGGGCGCATGAACACTGAAGCTTTCTTT. This chain connects TRBV5-1 to TRBJ1-1; D might be TRBD1 (6 bases). Trimming shortened V by 4 bases and J by 0 bases, and 13 bases separated the two germline ends. CDR3 length: 15 residues. The germline V gene encodes CDR1 SGHRS and CDR2 YFSETQ.

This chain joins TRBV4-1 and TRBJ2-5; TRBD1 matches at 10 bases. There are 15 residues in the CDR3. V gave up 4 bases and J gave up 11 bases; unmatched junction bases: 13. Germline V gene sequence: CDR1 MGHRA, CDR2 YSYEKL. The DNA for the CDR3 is TGCGCCAGCAGCCTGACTGGGACAGGGGCGGGGGAGCAGTACTTC. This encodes CASSLTGTGAGEQYF.

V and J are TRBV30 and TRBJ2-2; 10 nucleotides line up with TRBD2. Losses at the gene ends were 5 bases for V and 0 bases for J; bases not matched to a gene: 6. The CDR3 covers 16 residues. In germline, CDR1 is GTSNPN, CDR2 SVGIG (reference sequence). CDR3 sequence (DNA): TGTGCCTGGCGACAGGGACTAGCGTCGAACACCGGGGAGCTGTTTTTT. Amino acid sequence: CAWRQGLASNTGELFF.

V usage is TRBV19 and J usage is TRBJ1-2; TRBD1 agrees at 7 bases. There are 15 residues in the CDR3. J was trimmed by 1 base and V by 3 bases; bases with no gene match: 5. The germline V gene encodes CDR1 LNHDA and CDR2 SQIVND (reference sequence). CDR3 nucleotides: TGTGCCAGTAGTATTTTGGGGACAGATAACTATGGCTACACCTTC. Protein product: CASSILGTDNYGYTF.

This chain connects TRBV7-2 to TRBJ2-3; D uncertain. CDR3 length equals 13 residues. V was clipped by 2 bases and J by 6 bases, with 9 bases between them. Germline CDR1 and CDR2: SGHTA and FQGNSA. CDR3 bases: TGTGCCAGCAGCTTAAGTAGTGTGGATACGCAGTATTTT. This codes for CASSLSSVDTQYF.

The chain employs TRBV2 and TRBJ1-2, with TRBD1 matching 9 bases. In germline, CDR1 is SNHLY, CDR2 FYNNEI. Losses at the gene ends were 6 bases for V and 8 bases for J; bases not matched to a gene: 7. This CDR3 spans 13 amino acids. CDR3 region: CASRGTGRNGYTF. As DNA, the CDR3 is TGTGCCAGCAGAGGGACAGGGAGGAACGGCTACACCTTC.

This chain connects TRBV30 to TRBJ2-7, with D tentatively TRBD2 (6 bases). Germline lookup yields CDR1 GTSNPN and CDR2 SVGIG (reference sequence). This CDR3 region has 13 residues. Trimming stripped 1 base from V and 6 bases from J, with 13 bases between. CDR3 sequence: CAWSGGTGGEQYF. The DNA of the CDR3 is TGTGCCTGGAGTGGGGGGACCGGGGGCGAGCAGTACTTC. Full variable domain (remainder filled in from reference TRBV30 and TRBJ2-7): SQTIHQWPATLVQPVGSPLSLECTVEGTSNPNLYWYRQAAGRGLQLLFYSVGIGQISSEVPQNLSASRPQDRQFILSSKKLLLSDSGFYLCAWSGGTGGEQYFGPGTRLTVT.

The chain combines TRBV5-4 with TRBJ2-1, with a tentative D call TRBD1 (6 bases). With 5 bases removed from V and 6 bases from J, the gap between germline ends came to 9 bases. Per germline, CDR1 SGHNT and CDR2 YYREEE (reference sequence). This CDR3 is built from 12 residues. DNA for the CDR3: TGTGCCAGCAGGGACAGCAGCAATGAGCAGTTCTTC. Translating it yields CASRDSSNEQFF. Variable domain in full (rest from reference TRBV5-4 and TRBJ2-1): ETGVTQSPTHLIKTRGQQVTLRCSSQSGHNTVSWYQQALGQGPQFIFQYYREEENGRGNFPPRFSGLQFPNYSSELNVNALELDDSALYLCASRDSSNEQFFGPGTRLTVL.

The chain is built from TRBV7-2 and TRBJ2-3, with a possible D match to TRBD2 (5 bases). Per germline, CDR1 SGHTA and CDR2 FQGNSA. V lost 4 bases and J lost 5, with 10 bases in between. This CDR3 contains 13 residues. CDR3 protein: CASSSMGRDTQYF. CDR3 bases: TGTGCCAGCAGCTCCATGGGGAGAGATACGCAGTATTTT.

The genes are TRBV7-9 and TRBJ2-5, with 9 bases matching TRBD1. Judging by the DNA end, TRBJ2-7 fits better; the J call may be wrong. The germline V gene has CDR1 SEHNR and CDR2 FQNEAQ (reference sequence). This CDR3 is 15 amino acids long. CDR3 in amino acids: CASSWAGQGSYEQYF. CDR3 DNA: TGTGCCAGCAGCTGGGCGGGACAGGGATCCTACGAGCAGTACTTC.

The CDR3, as DNA: TGTGCCAGCAGCTCGGACAGGACGAACACCGGGGAGCTGTTTTTT. This translates into CASSSDRTNTGELFF. The V and J genes are TRBV7-7 and TRBJ2-2, with 7 bases fitting TRBD1. This CDR3 region has 15 residues. The trim removed 4 bases at V and 0 bases at J, leaving 2 bases unmatched. In germline, CDR1 is SSHAT, CDR2 FNYEAQ (reference sequence).

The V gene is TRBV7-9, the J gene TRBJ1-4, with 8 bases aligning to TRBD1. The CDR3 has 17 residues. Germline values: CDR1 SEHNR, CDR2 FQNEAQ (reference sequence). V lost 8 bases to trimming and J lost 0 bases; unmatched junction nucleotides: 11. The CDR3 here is CASGQGANLATNEKLFF. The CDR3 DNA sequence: TGTGCCAGCGGCCAGGGGGCTAATCTCGCAACTAATGAAAAACTGTTTTTT.

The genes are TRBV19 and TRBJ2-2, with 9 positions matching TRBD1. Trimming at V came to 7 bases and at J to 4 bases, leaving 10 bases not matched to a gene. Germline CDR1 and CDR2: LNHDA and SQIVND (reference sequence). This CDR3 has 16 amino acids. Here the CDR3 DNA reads TGTGCCAGTACGGTGGGACAGGGTGTCAGCACCGGGGAGCTGTTTTTT. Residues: CASTVGQGVSTGELFF.

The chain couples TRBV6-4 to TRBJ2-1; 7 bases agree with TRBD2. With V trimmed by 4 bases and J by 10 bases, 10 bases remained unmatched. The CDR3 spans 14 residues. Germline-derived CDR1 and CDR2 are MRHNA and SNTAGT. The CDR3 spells CASSAGSGSIEQFF. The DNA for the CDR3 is TGTGCCAGCAGTGCCGGTAGCGGGTCTATCGAGCAGTTCTTC.

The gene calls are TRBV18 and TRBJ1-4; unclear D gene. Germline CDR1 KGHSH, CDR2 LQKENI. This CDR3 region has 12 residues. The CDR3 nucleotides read TGTGCTACTGCGGGAACTAATGAAAAACTGTTTTTT. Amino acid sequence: CATAGTNEKLFF. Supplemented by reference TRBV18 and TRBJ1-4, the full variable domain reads NAGVMQNPRHLVRRRGQEARLRCSPMKGHSHVYWYRQLPEEGLKFMVYLQKENIIDESGMPKERFSAEFPKEGPSILRIQQVVRGDSAAYFCATAGTNEKLFFGSGTQLSVL.

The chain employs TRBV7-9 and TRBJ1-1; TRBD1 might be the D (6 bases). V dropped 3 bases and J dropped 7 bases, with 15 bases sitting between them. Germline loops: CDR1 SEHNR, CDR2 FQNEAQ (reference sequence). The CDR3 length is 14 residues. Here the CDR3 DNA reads TGTGCCAGCAGCTTCCTATCCGGGACATTTGAAGCTTTCTTT. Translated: CASSFLSGTFEAFF.

CDR3 loop: CAWSVPGMSNEKLFF. The CDR3 nucleotides read TGTGCCTGGAGTGTACCGGGGATGTCTAATGAAAAACTGTTTTTT. V usage is TRBV30 and J usage is TRBJ1-4; D is unresolved. Germline assignment: CDR1 GTSNPN and CDR2 SVGIG (reference sequence). V was pared by 0 bases and J by 3 bases, with 11 bases between. The CDR3 runs to 15 residues.

In DNA, the CDR3 is TGTGCCAGCAGCGTGGGGGGGAGCCGATCCTACAATGAGCAGTTCTTC. Amino acids: CASSVGGSRSYNEQFF. The chain is built from TRBV9 and TRBJ2-1, with 7 bases fitting TRBD2. The CDR3 consists of 16 residues. Per the germline V gene, CDR1 is SGDLS and CDR2 is YYNGEE. The V gene end was trimmed by 2 bases and the J gene end by 1 base; junction bases not matched to a gene: 6.

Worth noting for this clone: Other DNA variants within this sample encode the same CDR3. CDR3 sequence: CASSLYTDTQYF. DNA for the CDR3: TGTGCCAGCAGCTTGTACACAGATACGCAGTATTTT. J is TRBJ2-3 and V is TRBV7-2; D is unclear. The CDR3 extends over 12 amino acids. The V and J ends lost 3 bases and 2 bases respectively, with 3 bases between them. Germline V gene data show CDR1 as SGHTA and CDR2 as FQGNSA.

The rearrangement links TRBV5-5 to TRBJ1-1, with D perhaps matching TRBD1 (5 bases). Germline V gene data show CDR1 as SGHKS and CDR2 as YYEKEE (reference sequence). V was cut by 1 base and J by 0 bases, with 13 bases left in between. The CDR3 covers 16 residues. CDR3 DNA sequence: TGTGCCAGCAGCTTGACAGGTTCGAGAATGAACACTGAAGCTTTCTTT. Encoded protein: CASSLTGSRMNTEAFF.

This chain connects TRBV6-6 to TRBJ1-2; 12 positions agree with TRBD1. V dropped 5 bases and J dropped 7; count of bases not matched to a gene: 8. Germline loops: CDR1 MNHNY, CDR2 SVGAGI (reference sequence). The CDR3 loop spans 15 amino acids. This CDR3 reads CASSQTPGQGAGYTF. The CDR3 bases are TGTGCCAGCAGTCAGACGCCGGGACAGGGGGCTGGCTACACCTTC.

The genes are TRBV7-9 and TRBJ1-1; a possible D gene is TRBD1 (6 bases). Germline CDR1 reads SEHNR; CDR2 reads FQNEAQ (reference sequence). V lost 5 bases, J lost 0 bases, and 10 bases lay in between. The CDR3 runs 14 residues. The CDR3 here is CASSLGTLNTEAFF. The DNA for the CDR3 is TGTGCCAGCAGCCTTGGGACACTGAACACTGAAGCTTTCTTT. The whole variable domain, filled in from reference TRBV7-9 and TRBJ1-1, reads DTGVSQNPRHKITKRGQNVTFRCDPISEHNRLYWYRQTLGQGPEFLTYFQNEAQLEKSRLLSDRFSAERPKGSFSTLEIQRTEQGDSAMYLCASSLGTLNTEAFFGQGTRLTVV.